This TCR beta chain was captured by sequencing in a study of T cells in Graves' hyperthyroidism and ophthalmopathy. On this clonotype itself: The antigen is not known.

Absent ophthalmopathy progression within 18 months defined stable Graves' hyperthyroidism. PBMCs were sourced from less than 12 ml fresh peripheral blood. Study outcomes and limitations: Most thyroid clonotypes expanded above 0.001 were also detected in blood. A model built on 13 V-J features separated ophthalmopathy from stable hyperthyroidism.

V lost 3 bases, J lost 1 base, and 6 bases lay in between. The CDR3 is 13 residues long. Germline V gene sequence: CDR1 ENHRY, CDR2 SYGVKD. Amplification of TCR beta CDR3 regions was performed using RNA transcripts as template. The HTBI primer set was used in a first-round RT-PCR of the TCR CDR3. One entry per CDR3 protein, called by TCRdb with MiXCR from the multiplex PCR reads. The sample lists 370,000 or so distinct CDR3 sequences, 25% occurring once. Material: blood. The rearrangement uses TRBV10-3 and TRBJ1-1; D is possibly TRBD1 (5 bases). The clonotype was recovered from a man aged 45-60 years with Graves' hyperthyroidism. CDR3 amino acids: CAISDTGNTEAFF. The CDR3 DNA reads TGTGCCATCAGTGATACAGGGAACACTGAAGCTTTCTTT.